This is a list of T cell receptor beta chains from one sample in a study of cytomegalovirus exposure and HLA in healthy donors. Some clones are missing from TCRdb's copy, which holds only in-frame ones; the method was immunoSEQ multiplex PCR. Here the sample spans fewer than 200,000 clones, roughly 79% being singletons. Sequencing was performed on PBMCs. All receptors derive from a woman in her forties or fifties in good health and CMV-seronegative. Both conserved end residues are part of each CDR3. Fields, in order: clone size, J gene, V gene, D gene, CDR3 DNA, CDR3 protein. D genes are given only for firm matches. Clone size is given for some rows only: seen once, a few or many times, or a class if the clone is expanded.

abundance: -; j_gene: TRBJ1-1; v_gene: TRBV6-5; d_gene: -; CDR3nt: TGTGCCAGCAGGGGCCGCATGAACACTGAAGCTTTCTTT; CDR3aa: CASRGRMNTEAFF
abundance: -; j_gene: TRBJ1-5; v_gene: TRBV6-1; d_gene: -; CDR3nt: TGTGCCAGCAGTGAAGCGCTCAGATATCAGCCCCAGCATTTT; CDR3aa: CASSEALRYQPQHF
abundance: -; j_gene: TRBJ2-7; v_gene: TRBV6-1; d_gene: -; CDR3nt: TGTGCCAGCAGTGAACGGGGTCAGTCCTACGAGCAGTACTTC; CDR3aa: CASSERGQSYEQYF
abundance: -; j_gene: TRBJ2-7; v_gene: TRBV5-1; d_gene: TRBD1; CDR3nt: TGCGCCAGCAGCCTTTCCGGGACAGGTGGCGAGCAGTACTTC; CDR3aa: CASSLSGTGGEQYF
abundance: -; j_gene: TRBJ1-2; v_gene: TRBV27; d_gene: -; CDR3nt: TGTGCCAGCGGCTCAGGGAGGGGGGGGTACTATGGCTACACCTTC; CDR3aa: CASGSGRGGYYGYTF
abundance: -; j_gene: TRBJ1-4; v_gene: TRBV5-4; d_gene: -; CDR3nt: TGTGCCAGCAGCATGGGACTCTCACAGGCAACTAATGAAAAACTGTTTTTT; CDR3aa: CASSMGLSQATNEKLFF
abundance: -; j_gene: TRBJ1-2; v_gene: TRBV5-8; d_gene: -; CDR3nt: TGTGCCAGCAGCTTGGAGTTTGCGGGAAGGGATAACTATGGCTACACCTTC; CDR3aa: CASSLEFAGRDNYGYTF
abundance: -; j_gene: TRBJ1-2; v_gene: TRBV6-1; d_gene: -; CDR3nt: TGTGCCAGCAGAGGGGGGGGTCGGGGGGAGGATGGCTACACCTTC; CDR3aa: CASRGGGRGEDGYTF
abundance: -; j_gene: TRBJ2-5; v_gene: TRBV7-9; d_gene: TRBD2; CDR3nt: TGTGCCAGCAGCTTGATGACTAGCGGGGAGACCCAGTACTTC; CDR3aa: CASSLMTSGETQYF
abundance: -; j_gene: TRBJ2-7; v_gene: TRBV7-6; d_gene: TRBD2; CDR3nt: TGTGCCAGCAGCACCCAATCAGGGAATGCGGGGGACGAGCAGTACTTC; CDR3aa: CASSTQSGNAGDEQYF
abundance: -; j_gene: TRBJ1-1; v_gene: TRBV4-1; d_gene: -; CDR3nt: TGCGCCAGCAGCCACGAGTGGAACACTGAAGCTTTCTTT; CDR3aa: CASSHEWNTEAFF
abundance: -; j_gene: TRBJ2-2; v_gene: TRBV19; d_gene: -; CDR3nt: TGTGCCAGTAGTATAGATTTAGGCAGGGCGAGTGCCGGGGAGCTGTTTTTT; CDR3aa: CASSIDLGRASAGELFF
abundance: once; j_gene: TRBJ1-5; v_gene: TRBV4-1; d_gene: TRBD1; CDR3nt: TGCGCCAGCAGCCAAAGGGACAGAGACAATCAGCCCCAGCATTTT; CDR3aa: CASSQRDRDNQPQHF
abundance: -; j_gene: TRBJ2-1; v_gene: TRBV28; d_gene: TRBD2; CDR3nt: TGTGCCAGCAGTTTATTGTCTAGCGGGAGCCTAAATGAGCAGTTCTTC; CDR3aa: CASSLLSSGSLNEQFF
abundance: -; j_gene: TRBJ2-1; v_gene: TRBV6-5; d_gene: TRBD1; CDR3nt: TGTGCCAGCAGTTATGGACAGGGGGCACGTGAGCAGTTCTTC; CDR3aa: CASSYGQGAREQFF
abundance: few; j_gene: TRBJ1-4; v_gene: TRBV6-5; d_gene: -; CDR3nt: TGTGCCAGCAGTTTAGACAGCCTGAATGAAAAACTGTTTTTT; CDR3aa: CASSLDSLNEKLFF
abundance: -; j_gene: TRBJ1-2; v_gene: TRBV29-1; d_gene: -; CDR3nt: TGCAGCGTTCATAGAGGCTATGGCTACACCTTC; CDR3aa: CSVHRGYGYTF
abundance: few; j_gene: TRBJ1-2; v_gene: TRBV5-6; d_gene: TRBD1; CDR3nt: TGTGCCAGCACCGGGACAGAGTATGGCTACACCTTC; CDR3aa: CASTGTEYGYTF
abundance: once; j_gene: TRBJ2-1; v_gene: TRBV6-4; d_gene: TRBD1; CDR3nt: TGTGCCAGCAGTGACTCGGGGGGCTGGACAGGGATTAGTTCCTACAATGAGCAGTTCTTC; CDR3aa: CASSDSGGWTGISSYNEQFF
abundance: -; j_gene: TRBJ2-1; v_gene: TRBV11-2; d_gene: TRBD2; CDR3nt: TGTGCCAGCAGCTTTGGGCTAGCGGGGGCCATCCAGTTCTTC; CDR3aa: CASSFGLAGAIQFF
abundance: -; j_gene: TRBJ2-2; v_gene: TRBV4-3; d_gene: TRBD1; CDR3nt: TGCGCCAGCAGCCGATCCGGGACAGGATGGACCGGGGAGCTGTTTTTT; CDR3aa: CASSRSGTGWTGELFF
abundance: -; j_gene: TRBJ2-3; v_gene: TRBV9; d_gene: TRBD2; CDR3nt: TGTGCCAGCAGCGTAGGTGCGGGAGGGCCAGCAGATACGCAGTATTTT; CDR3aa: CASSVGAGGPADTQYF
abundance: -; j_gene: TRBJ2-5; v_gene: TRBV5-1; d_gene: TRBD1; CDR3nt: TGCGCCAGCAGCTCCACACTTACAGGGGACCAAGAGACCCAGTACTTC; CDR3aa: CASSSTLTGDQETQYF
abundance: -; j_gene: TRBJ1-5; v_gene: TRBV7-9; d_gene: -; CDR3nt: TGTGCCAGCGGTACGGGCAATCAGCCCCAGCATTTT; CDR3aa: CASGTGNQPQHF
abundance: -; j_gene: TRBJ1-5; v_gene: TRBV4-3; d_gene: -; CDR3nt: TGCGCCAGCAGCCAAGGGCGGGGCAGGCTTAATCAGCCCCAGCATTTT; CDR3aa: CASSQGRGRLNQPQHF
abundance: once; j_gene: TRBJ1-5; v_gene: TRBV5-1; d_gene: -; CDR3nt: TGCGCCAGCAGCTTGGACAGCTATAGCAATCAGCCCCAGCATTTT; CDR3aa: CASSLDSYSNQPQHF
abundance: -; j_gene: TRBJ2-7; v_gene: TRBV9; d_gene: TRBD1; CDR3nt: TGTGCCAGCAGCGTAGCCCCGACAGGGGTAGGCTACGAGCAGTACTTC; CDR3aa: CASSVAPTGVGYEQYF
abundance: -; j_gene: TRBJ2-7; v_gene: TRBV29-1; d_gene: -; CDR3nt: TGCAGCGTTTTTGGGGCAGGGGACTCCTACGAGCAGTACTTC; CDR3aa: CSVFGAGDSYEQYF
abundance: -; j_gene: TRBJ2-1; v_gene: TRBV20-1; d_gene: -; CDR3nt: TGCAGTGCCCGTAAAAACAATGAGCAGTTCTTC; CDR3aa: CSARKNNEQFF
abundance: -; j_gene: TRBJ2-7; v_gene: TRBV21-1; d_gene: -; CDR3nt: TGTGCCAGCAGCAAAGGGCAAGCGGGGGGCGGCGAGCAGTACTTC; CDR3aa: CASSKGQAGGGEQYF
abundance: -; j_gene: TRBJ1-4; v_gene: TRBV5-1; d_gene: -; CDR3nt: TGCGCCAGCAGCTTGGCAGCGCAGAATGAAAAACTGTTTTTT; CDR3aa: CASSLAAQNEKLFF
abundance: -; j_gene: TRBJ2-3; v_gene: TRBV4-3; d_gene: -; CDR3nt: TGCGCCAGCAGCCAAGATTTGGGGGGGCGTACAGATACGCAGTATTTT; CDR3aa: CASSQDLGGRTDTQYF
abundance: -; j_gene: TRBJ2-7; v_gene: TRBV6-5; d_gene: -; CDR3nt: TGTGCCAGCAGTTATAGCGGGACAGGGCGTTACGAGCAGTACTTC; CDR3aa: CASSYSGTGRYEQYF
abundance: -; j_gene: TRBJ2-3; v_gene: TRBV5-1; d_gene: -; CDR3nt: TGCGCCAGCAGCTTCCAGGCTACTAGCACAGATACGCAGTATTTT; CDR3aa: CASSFQATSTDTQYF
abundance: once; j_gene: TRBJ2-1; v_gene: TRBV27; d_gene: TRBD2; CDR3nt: TGTGCCAGCAGTTCGGCGTCTAGCGGGGAACCTCTATATCCCGAGCAGTTCTTC; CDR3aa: CASSSASSGEPLYPEQFF
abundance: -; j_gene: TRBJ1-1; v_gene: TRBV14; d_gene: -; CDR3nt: TGTGCCAGCACCAGGGAAGCGAACACTGAAGCTTTCTTT; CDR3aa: CASTREANTEAFF